This TCR beta chain was found in a study of T cells after yellow fever vaccination. The wider study: Fractions with few cells were prepared using SMART-Seq v4 Ultra Low Input.

5'RACE template switching produced TCR cDNA carrying a universal primer site and UMIs. Via MiXCR, TCRdb re-called the 5' RACE reads, giving one row per CDR3 protein. The data hold 340,000 or so distinct CDR3 sequences, with 12% observed a single time. In regard to this clonotype: What it recognizes is unknown.

Study observations and caveats: Reappearing after the booster were most of the clones from primary vaccination (roughly 96% CD4, approximately 88% CD8). Only a small proportion of the clonotypes turned up in both the CD4 and the CD8 compartments, likely arising from convergent recombination.

Trimming removed 10 bases at V and 6 bases at J, with 18 bases between. Germline-derived CDR1 and CDR2 are MNHNS and SASEGT. There are 13 residues in the CDR3. This chain uses TRBV6-1 with TRBJ1-2; a weak D match, TRBD1 (5 bases). The source material was CD4+ T cells sorted from PBMCs, sampled 15 days after the yellow fever booster vaccination. The origin of this receptor is a man aged 18 to 30 who received the YFV17D yellow fever vaccine. The CDR3 spells CATANWGGDGYTF. CDR3 sequence (DNA): TGTGCCACCGCTAATTGGGGAGGGGATGGCTACACCTTC.